The clone carrying this TCR beta chain was seen more than once but under ten times. These data belong to a study of cytotoxic CD8 clonotypes in ibrutinib-treated CLL. Trimming removed 3 bases at V and 10 bases at J, with 10 bases between. CDR1 LGHNT and CDR2 FRNRAP come from the germline V gene. The CDR3 extends over 12 amino acids. Method: immunoSEQ multiplex PCR; TCRdb's copy keeps in-frame clones and lacks some. The data show 50,000 to 75,000 clones, over 60% seen once. The chain has TRBV12-5 and TRBJ2-1; D not resolved. The material was PBMCs, obtained after 12 months of ibrutinib treatment. This sequence was found in a human donor with chronic lymphocytic leukemia. The CDR3 protein is CASGLRLSEQFF. The CDR3 region has the DNA TGTGCTAGTGGTTTACGACTGTCGGAGCAGTTCTTC.